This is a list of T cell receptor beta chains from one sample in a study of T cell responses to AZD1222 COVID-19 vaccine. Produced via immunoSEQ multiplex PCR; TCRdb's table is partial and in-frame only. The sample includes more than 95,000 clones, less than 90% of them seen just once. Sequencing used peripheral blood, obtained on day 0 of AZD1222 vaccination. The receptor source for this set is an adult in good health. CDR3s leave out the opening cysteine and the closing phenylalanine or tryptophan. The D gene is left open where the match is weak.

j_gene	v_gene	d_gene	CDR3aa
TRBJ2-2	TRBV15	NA	ATSTPTGELF
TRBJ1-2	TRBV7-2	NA	ASGLGGAWYGYT
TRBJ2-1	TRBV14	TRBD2	ASSLPGLALAEQF
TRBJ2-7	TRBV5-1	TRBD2	ASSFLAGGPTYEQY
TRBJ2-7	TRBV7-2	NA	ASTKDSFYEQY
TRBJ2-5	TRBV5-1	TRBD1	ASRTRVGTGEETQY
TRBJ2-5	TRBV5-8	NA	ASSREGRETQY
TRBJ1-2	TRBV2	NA	ASRAGVNGYT
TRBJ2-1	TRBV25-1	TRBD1	ASSELTSQGARNEQF
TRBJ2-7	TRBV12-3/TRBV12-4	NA	ASGRIDGGKQY
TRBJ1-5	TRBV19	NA	ASSIGGDQPQH
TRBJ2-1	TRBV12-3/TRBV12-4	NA	ASRDADNEQF
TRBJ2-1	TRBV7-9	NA	ASSFAGSYNEQF
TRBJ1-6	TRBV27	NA	ASSFSDYNSPLH
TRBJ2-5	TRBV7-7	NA	ASSLGLEGETQY
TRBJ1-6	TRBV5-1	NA	ASSLESSQSPLH
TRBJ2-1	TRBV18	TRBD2	ASSPPNLAGPNEQF
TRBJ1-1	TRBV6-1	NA	ASSDLPPEAF
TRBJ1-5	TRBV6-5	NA	ASSYSGGFGQPQH
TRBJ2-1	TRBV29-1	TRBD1	SVTGTGGNEQF
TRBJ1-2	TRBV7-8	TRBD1	ASSLGTGYGYT
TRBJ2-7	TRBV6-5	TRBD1	ASSYSGTGVHEQY
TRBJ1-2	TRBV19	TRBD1	ASSPEGANYGYT
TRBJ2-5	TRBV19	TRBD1	ASSQGQVFGTQY
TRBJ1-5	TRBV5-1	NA	ASSLGDGNQPQH
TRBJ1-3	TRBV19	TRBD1	ASSTAAPGGISGNTIY
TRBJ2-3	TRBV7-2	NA	ASSPERTDTQY
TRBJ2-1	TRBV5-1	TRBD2	ASSLDSGGSYNEQF
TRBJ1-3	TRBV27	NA	ASSLCPYGSSGNTIY
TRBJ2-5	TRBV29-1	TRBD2	SVLLAVQETQY
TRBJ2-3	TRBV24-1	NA	ATSDRSRDTDTQY
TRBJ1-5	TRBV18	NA	ASSPNTGNQPQH
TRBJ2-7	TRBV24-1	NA	ATSDSGPSYEQY
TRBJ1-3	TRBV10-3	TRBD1	ATRDRGNSGNTIY
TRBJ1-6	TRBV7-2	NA	ASSLRAGRMTSPLH
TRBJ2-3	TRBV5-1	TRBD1	ASSPLEAGGISTDTQY
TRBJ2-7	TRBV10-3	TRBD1	AISESDRDYEQY
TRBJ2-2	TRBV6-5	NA	ASSYPDKTNTGELF
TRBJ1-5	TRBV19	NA	ASSIVTLAQPQH
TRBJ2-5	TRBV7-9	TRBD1	ASSLGDRGETQY
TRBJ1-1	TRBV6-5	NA	ATTNRITEAF
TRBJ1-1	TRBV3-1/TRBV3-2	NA	ASSQGREAF
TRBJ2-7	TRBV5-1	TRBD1	ASSSRTGKTHEQY